These T cell receptor beta chains were read from a single sample in a study of blood T cell repertoires in COVID-19. Method: immunoSEQ multiplex PCR; TCRdb's copy keeps in-frame clones and lacks some. The sample includes over 150,000 clones, roughly 83% of them seen just once. Sequenced material: peripheral blood. These receptor sequences come from a woman aged 55-70 years with COVID-19, enrolled during active disease. CDR3s include the opening cysteine and the closing phenylalanine or tryptophan. Fields, in order: V gene, D gene, clone size, J gene, CDR3 protein, CDR3 DNA. D genes are given only for firm matches. Only part of the rows carry a size: once, few, many, or a class if the clone is expanded.

v_call: TRBV7-7; d_call: TRBD2; clone_size: NA; j_call: TRBJ2-5; cdr3_aa: CASSLDSGAPMETQYF; cdr3_nt: TGTGCTAGCAGCTTAGACAGCGGGGCCCCTATGGAGACCCAGTACTTC
v_call: TRBV9; d_call: NA; clone_size: NA; j_call: TRBJ2-7; cdr3_aa: CASSVGTDRTYEQYF; cdr3_nt: TGTGCCAGCAGCGTAGGGACGGACAGAACTTACGAGCAGTACTTC
v_call: TRBV5-4; d_call: NA; clone_size: NA; j_call: TRBJ2-6; cdr3_aa: CASSNPGEAGANVLTF; cdr3_nt: TGTGCCAGCAGCAACCCCGGCGAGGCTGGGGCCAACGTCCTGACTTTC
v_call: TRBV11-3; d_call: NA; clone_size: NA; j_call: TRBJ2-7; cdr3_aa: CASSLGTGPYEQYF; cdr3_nt: TGTGCCAGCAGCTTAGGCACAGGGCCCTACGAGCAGTACTTC
v_call: TRBV12-5; d_call: TRBD2; clone_size: NA; j_call: TRBJ2-1; cdr3_aa: CASGLDSGTSGRANEQFF; cdr3_nt: TGTGCTAGTGGTTTGGATTCCGGGACTAGCGGGAGGGCCAATGAGCAGTTCTTC
v_call: TRBV6-6; d_call: NA; clone_size: once; j_call: TRBJ1-1; cdr3_aa: CASSPGGIEAFF; cdr3_nt: TGTGCCAGCAGCCCCGGGGGGATTGAAGCTTTCTTT
v_call: TRBV7-9; d_call: NA; clone_size: few; j_call: TRBJ2-3; cdr3_aa: CASSLGQAADTQYF; cdr3_nt: TGTGCCAGCAGCTTAGGGCAGGCCGCAGATACGCAGTATTTT
v_call: TRBV5-1; d_call: NA; clone_size: NA; j_call: TRBJ1-3; cdr3_aa: CASSLGATIYF; cdr3_nt: TGCGCCAGCAGCTTGGGAGCAACCATATATTTT
v_call: TRBV19; d_call: TRBD1; clone_size: NA; j_call: TRBJ2-1; cdr3_aa: CASSLYSSGFSGTGDNEQFF; cdr3_nt: TGTGCCAGTAGTCTTTACTCCAGCGGTTTCTCCGGGACAGGGGACAATGAGCAGTTCTTC
v_call: TRBV19; d_call: NA; clone_size: NA; j_call: TRBJ1-1; cdr3_aa: CASSMSGADNTEAFF; cdr3_nt: TGTGCCAGTAGTATGTCAGGGGCGGACAACACTGAAGCTTTCTTT
v_call: TRBV11-3; d_call: NA; clone_size: NA; j_call: TRBJ2-2; cdr3_aa: CASSLSWTATNTGELFF; cdr3_nt: TGTGCCAGCAGCTTATCGTGGACAGCCACGAACACCGGGGAGCTGTTTTTT
v_call: TRBV7-8; d_call: TRBD1; clone_size: few; j_call: TRBJ1-4; cdr3_aa: CASSGLTGAVKLFF; cdr3_nt: TGTGCCAGCAGCGGGTTGACAGGGGCAGTAAAACTGTTTTTT
v_call: TRBV18; d_call: TRBD1; clone_size: once; j_call: TRBJ1-4; cdr3_aa: CASSPAGTGEKLFF; cdr3_nt: TGTGCCAGCTCACCAGCCGGGACAGGGGAAAAACTGTTTTTT
v_call: TRBV25-1; d_call: NA; clone_size: NA; j_call: TRBJ2-2; cdr3_aa: CAISSDSFNTGELFF; cdr3_nt: TGTGCCATCTCGAGCGACAGCTTCAACACCGGGGAGCTGTTTTTT
v_call: TRBV24-1; d_call: TRBD1; clone_size: NA; j_call: TRBJ2-5; cdr3_aa: CATSVGTAGAETQYF; cdr3_nt: TGTGCCACCAGTGTCGGGACAGCCGGAGCCGAGACCCAGTACTTC
v_call: TRBV5-1; d_call: NA; clone_size: NA; j_call: TRBJ1-1; cdr3_aa: CASSFGQGADTEAFF; cdr3_nt: TGCGCCAGCAGCTTTGGGCAAGGGGCAGACACTGAAGCTTTCTTT
v_call: TRBV7-9; d_call: NA; clone_size: NA; j_call: TRBJ1-4; cdr3_aa: CASSSHLATNEKLFF; cdr3_nt: TGTGCCAGCAGCTCACACCTTGCAACTAATGAAAAACTGTTTTTT
v_call: TRBV5-1; d_call: TRBD1; clone_size: NA; j_call: TRBJ1-1; cdr3_aa: CASSWTGQGLEAFF; cdr3_nt: TGCGCCAGCAGCTGGACGGGACAGGGCCTTGAAGCTTTCTTT
v_call: TRBV9; d_call: TRBD2; clone_size: NA; j_call: TRBJ2-3; cdr3_aa: CASSPGTSGKSDTQYF; cdr3_nt: TGTGCCAGCAGCCCCGGGACTAGCGGAAAGTCAGATACGCAGTATTTT
v_call: TRBV19; d_call: TRBD1; clone_size: NA; j_call: TRBJ1-5; cdr3_aa: CASSIVQQGASNQPQHF; cdr3_nt: TGTGCCAGTAGTATAGTTCAACAGGGGGCTAGCAATCAGCCCCAGCATTTT
v_call: TRBV5-1; d_call: NA; clone_size: once; j_call: TRBJ2-2; cdr3_aa: CASSGQSNTGELFF; cdr3_nt: TGCGCCAGCAGCGGCCAGTCGAACACCGGGGAGCTGTTTTTT
v_call: TRBV30; d_call: TRBD2; clone_size: NA; j_call: TRBJ2-1; cdr3_aa: CAWSPPGLTYNEQFF; cdr3_nt: TGTGCCTGGAGTCCCCCGGGACTAACATACAATGAGCAGTTCTTC
v_call: TRBV20-1; d_call: NA; clone_size: once; j_call: TRBJ2-1; cdr3_aa: CSASRENEQFF; cdr3_nt: TGCAGTGCTAGTAGGGAGAATGAGCAGTTCTTC
v_call: TRBV6-6; d_call: NA; clone_size: NA; j_call: TRBJ1-1; cdr3_aa: CASSQNRAPQMNTEAFF; cdr3_nt: TGTGCCAGCAGTCAAAACAGGGCTCCACAAATGAACACTGAAGCTTTCTTT
v_call: TRBV10-1; d_call: NA; clone_size: NA; j_call: TRBJ1-6; cdr3_aa: CASSEDGGLNSPLHF; cdr3_nt: TGCGCCAGCAGTGAGGACGGCGGACTTAATTCACCCCTCCACTTT
v_call: TRBV3-1/TRBV3-2; d_call: TRBD1; clone_size: once; j_call: TRBJ1-1; cdr3_aa: CASSQVVDRGMNTEAFF; cdr3_nt: TGTGCCAGCAGCCAAGTTGTGGACAGGGGCATGAACACTGAAGCTTTCTTT
v_call: TRBV3-1/TRBV3-2; d_call: NA; clone_size: many; j_call: TRBJ2-6; cdr3_aa: CASSQASGRGLSGANVLTF; cdr3_nt: TGTGCCAGCAGCCAGGCCTCGGGCAGGGGCCTCTCTGGGGCCAACGTCCTGACTTTC
v_call: TRBV27; d_call: NA; clone_size: NA; j_call: TRBJ1-5; cdr3_aa: CASSYGVGNQPQHF; cdr3_nt: TGTGCCAGCAGTTATGGAGTAGGCAATCAGCCCCAGCATTTT
v_call: TRBV5-5; d_call: TRBD1; clone_size: NA; j_call: TRBJ2-1; cdr3_aa: CASSSRTGVNEQFF; cdr3_nt: TGTGCCAGCAGCTCTAGGACAGGGGTGAATGAGCAGTTCTTC
v_call: TRBV19; d_call: NA; clone_size: NA; j_call: TRBJ2-1; cdr3_aa: CASSIVPRTNNEQFF; cdr3_nt: TGTGCCAGTAGTATAGTCCCGAGAACTAACAATGAGCAGTTCTTC
v_call: TRBV18; d_call: TRBD2; clone_size: NA; j_call: TRBJ2-1; cdr3_aa: CASGGLAGGNEQFF; cdr3_nt: TGTGCCAGCGGGGGACTAGCGGGAGGAAATGAGCAGTTCTTC
v_call: TRBV24-1; d_call: TRBD1; clone_size: NA; j_call: TRBJ2-3; cdr3_aa: CATSDLGQGAGTDTQYF; cdr3_nt: TGTGCCACCAGTGATTTGGGACAGGGGGCCGGCACAGATACGCAGTATTTT
v_call: TRBV29-1; d_call: NA; clone_size: NA; j_call: TRBJ1-1; cdr3_aa: CSVEEVRVEAFF; cdr3_nt: TGCAGCGTTGAAGAGGTTAGAGTAGAAGCTTTCTTT
v_call: TRBV7-9; d_call: NA; clone_size: NA; j_call: TRBJ1-3; cdr3_aa: CASSITGPGNTIYF; cdr3_nt: TGTGCCAGCAGCATTACAGGGCCTGGAAACACCATATATTTT
v_call: TRBV7-7; d_call: TRBD2; clone_size: NA; j_call: TRBJ2-1; cdr3_aa: CASSSSGSPNNEQFF; cdr3_nt: TGTGCTAGCAGCTCTAGCGGGAGCCCCAACAATGAGCAGTTCTTC
v_call: TRBV5-4; d_call: NA; clone_size: NA; j_call: TRBJ1-3; cdr3_aa: CASSLGQNGNTIYF; cdr3_nt: TGTGCCAGCAGCTTGGGGCAAAATGGAAACACCATATATTTT
v_call: TRBV27; d_call: TRBD1; clone_size: NA; j_call: TRBJ2-2; cdr3_aa: CASSLGTGQSGELFF; cdr3_nt: TGTGCCAGCAGTCTAGGGACAGGGCAATCCGGGGAGCTGTTTTTT
v_call: TRBV25-1; d_call: NA; clone_size: NA; j_call: TRBJ1-6; cdr3_aa: CASSESSPTGSLSPLHF; cdr3_nt: TGTGCCAGCAGTGAATCCTCCCCCACAGGGAGCTTGTCACCCCTCCACTTT
v_call: TRBV19; d_call: TRBD1; clone_size: NA; j_call: TRBJ1-4; cdr3_aa: CASSLITLTGSNEKLFF; cdr3_nt: TGTGCCAGTAGCCTCATCACCCTGACAGGGAGTAATGAAAAACTGTTTTTT
v_call: TRBV5-3; d_call: NA; clone_size: NA; j_call: TRBJ1-1; cdr3_aa: CARRDRAAQGTEAFF; cdr3_nt: TGTGCCAGAAGGGATCGCGCAGCGCAGGGGACTGAAGCTTTCTTT
v_call: TRBV2; d_call: NA; clone_size: NA; j_call: TRBJ2-5; cdr3_aa: CAIQDRTEETQYF; cdr3_nt: TGTGCCATACAAGACAGGACCGAAGAGACCCAGTACTTC
v_call: TRBV6-4; d_call: NA; clone_size: NA; j_call: TRBJ2-3; cdr3_aa: CASSDAVTDTQYF; cdr3_nt: TGTGCCAGCAGTGACGCGGTCACAGATACGCAGTATTTT
v_call: TRBV27; d_call: NA; clone_size: once; j_call: TRBJ1-2; cdr3_aa: CASWGGPKGYTF; cdr3_nt: TGTGCCAGCTGGGGGGGCCCTAAGGGCTACACCTTC
v_call: TRBV6-1; d_call: NA; clone_size: NA; j_call: TRBJ1-4; cdr3_aa: CASSDLRLGGRNEKLFF; cdr3_nt: TGTGCCAGCAGTGATCTCCGTCTTGGAGGGAGGAATGAAAAACTGTTTTTT
v_call: TRBV30; d_call: NA; clone_size: NA; j_call: TRBJ1-1; cdr3_aa: CAWKPMNTEAFF; cdr3_nt: TGTGCCTGGAAGCCCATGAACACTGAAGCTTTCTTT
v_call: TRBV25-1; d_call: NA; clone_size: few; j_call: TRBJ1-4; cdr3_aa: CASSELDSTEKLFF; cdr3_nt: TGTGCCAGCAGTGAATTGGACAGTACAGAAAAACTGTTTTTT
v_call: TRBV27; d_call: NA; clone_size: NA; j_call: TRBJ1-1; cdr3_aa: CASTLHSGVPEAFF; cdr3_nt: TGTGCCAGCACTCTCCACAGCGGGGTCCCTGAAGCTTTCTTT
v_call: TRBV19; d_call: TRBD1; clone_size: NA; j_call: TRBJ1-2; cdr3_aa: CASSLQSFRGPNYGYTF; cdr3_nt: TGTGCCAGTAGTCTCCAGTCCTTCAGGGGGCCTAACTATGGCTACACCTTC
v_call: TRBV6-5; d_call: TRBD2; clone_size: NA; j_call: TRBJ2-1; cdr3_aa: CAGLAVSYNEQFF; cdr3_nt: TGTGCCGGCCTAGCGGTCTCCTACAATGAGCAGTTCTTC
v_call: TRBV11-2; d_call: TRBD1; clone_size: few; j_call: TRBJ2-1; cdr3_aa: CASSIPTGGTGNEQFF; cdr3_nt: TGTGCCAGCAGCATTCCTACAGGGGGCACGGGGAATGAGCAGTTCTTC
v_call: TRBV18; d_call: TRBD1; clone_size: NA; j_call: TRBJ2-7; cdr3_aa: CASSPLEARDRVYYEQYF; cdr3_nt: TGTGCCAGCTCACCACTGGAAGCGCGGGACAGGGTTTACTACGAGCAGTACTTC
v_call: TRBV27; d_call: NA; clone_size: NA; j_call: TRBJ2-5; cdr3_aa: CASSVLQGWETQYF; cdr3_nt: TGTGCCAGCAGTGTTCTACAGGGCTGGGAGACCCAGTACTTC
v_call: TRBV19; d_call: NA; clone_size: NA; j_call: TRBJ1-1; cdr3_aa: CASSINRASNTEAFF; cdr3_nt: TGTGCCAGTAGTATCAACAGGGCCTCGAACACTGAAGCTTTCTTT
v_call: TRBV19; d_call: NA; clone_size: NA; j_call: TRBJ1-2; cdr3_aa: CASSLMTGPYGYTF; cdr3_nt: TGTGCCAGTAGTCTCATGACAGGACCATATGGCTACACCTTC
v_call: TRBV25-1; d_call: TRBD2; clone_size: NA; j_call: TRBJ2-3; cdr3_aa: CASSEFSGGASTDTQYF; cdr3_nt: TGTGCCAGCAGTGAATTTAGCGGGGGGGCCAGCACAGATACGCAGTATTTT